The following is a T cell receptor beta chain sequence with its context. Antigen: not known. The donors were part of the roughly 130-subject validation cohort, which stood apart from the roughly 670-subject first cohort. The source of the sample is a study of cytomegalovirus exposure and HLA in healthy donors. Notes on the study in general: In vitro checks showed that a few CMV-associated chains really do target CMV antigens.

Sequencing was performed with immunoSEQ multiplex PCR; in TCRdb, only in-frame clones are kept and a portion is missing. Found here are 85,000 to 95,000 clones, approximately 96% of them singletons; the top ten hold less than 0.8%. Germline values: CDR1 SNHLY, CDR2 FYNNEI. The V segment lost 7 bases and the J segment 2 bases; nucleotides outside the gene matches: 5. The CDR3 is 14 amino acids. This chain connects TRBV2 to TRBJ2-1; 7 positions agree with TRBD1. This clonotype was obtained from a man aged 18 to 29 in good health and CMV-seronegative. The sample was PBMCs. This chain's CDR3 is CASNSGTAYNEQFF. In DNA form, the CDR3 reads TGTGCCAGCAATAGTGGGACAGCCTACAATGAGCAGTTCTTC.